The source of this T cell receptor (beta chain) is a study of shared clonotypes between healthy human individuals. Study results and caveats: Limitation of the genetic and exposure-history diversity represented came from the few donors. Sharing of clonotypes among donors was expected to vary with sequencing depth. Estimated richness values were generally larger in naive subsets than in memory subsets.

Germline CDR1 LNHDA, CDR2 SQIVND (reference sequence). This CDR3 region has 15 residues. Trimming took 3 bases from V and 0 from J, leaving 10 bases between them. The method was immunoSEQ multiplex PCR; TCRdb's version includes in-frame clones alone and lacks a portion of them. There are 2 million to 3 million clones in the sample; 93% occur only once, and approximately 0.37% lies in the top ten. A note on this clone: Its specificity is unknown.

The receptor was isolated from a man aged 18-30 years in good health. Some clones in this sample may be carry-over from other donors' samples. Specimen: naive CD4+ T cells from PBMCs. The subset: CD45RA+ positively selected. The J gene is TRBJ2-3, the V gene TRBV19; D unclear. Here the CDR3 reads CASSILGGSTDTQYF. CDR3 DNA sequence: TGTGCCAGTAGTATTTTGGGCGGTAGCACAGATACGCAGTATTTT.